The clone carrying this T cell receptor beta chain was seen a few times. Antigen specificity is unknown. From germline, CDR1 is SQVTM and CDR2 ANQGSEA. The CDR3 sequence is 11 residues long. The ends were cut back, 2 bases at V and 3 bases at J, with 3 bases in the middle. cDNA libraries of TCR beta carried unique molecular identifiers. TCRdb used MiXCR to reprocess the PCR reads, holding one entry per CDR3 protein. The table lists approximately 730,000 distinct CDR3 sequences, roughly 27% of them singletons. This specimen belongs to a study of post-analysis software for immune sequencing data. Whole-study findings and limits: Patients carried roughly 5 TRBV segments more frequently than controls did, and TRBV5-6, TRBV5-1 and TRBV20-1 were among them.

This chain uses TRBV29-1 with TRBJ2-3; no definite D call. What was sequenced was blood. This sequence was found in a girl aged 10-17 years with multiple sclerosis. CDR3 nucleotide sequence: TGCAGCGTTGAAAATACAGATACGCAGTATTTT. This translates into CSVENTDTQYF.